This T cell receptor (beta chain) was observed in a study of blood T cell repertoires in COVID-19. About the research overall: Acute-phase and convalescent COVID-19 samples originated in the United States, Italy and Spain.

Sequencing was performed with immunoSEQ multiplex PCR; in TCRdb, only in-frame clones are kept and a portion is missing. The sample includes fewer than 150,000 clones, about three quarters of them seen just once. V was trimmed by 2 bases and J by 2 bases, leaving 13 bases between them. Germline assignment: CDR1 SGHTA and CDR2 FQGNSA. The CDR3 loop spans 15 amino acids. The specimen was peripheral blood. The sequence was collected from a human donor with acute or convalescent COVID-19. The donor label of this sample is uncertain. V and J are TRBV7-2 and TRBJ2-7, with D unresolved. CDR3: CASSLLAVRAYEQYF. CDR3 DNA sequence: TGTGCCAGCAGCTTATTGGCAGTACGGGCCTACGAGCAGTACTTC.